This T cell receptor (beta chain) was profiled in a study of control samples from healthy donors and cancer patients. Sequenced by immunoSEQ multiplex PCR; TCRdb stores in-frame clones only, minus some. Among about 130,000 clones, roughly 90% were seen once, and the ten largest hold about 2.5%. The receptor was derived from a middle-aged man in good health. Sequences were obtained from blood.

CDR3 sequence reads: CASSLEFDEQFF. In DNA form, the CDR3 reads TGCGCCAGCAGCTTGGAGTTTGATGAGCAGTTCTTC. The rearrangement links TRBV5-1 to TRBJ2-1; D is ambiguous. V was pared by 0 bases and J by 8 bases, with 6 bases between. The CDR3 has 12 amino acids. In germline, CDR1 is SGHRS, CDR2 YFSETQ.